This T cell receptor beta chain was recovered during a study of blood T cells in healthy people across ages. General study points: Samples with more naive T cells showed higher observed beta diversity. From one million sequenced T cells, diversity estimates were lower bounds.

Remarks on this clonotype: The antigen remains undetermined.

The CDR3 loop spans 11 amino acids. The V gene lost 0 bases and the J gene lost 7 bases, with 6 bases spanning the gap. Germline values: CDR1 DFQATT, CDR2 SNEGSKA (reference sequence). Using a J-beta primer mix together with a sample-barcoded 5' primer, a second PCR was run for roughly 6 to 11 cycles. Every molecule of cDNA carried a tag from a template-switch adaptor with 12 random nucleotides. A single record per CDR3 protein comes from TCRdb applying MiXCR to the 5' RACE reads. The sample records roughly 830,000 distinct CDR3 sequences, approximately 59% being singletons. The sequence was collected from a man younger than 45 in good health. Input material: blood. The chain carries TRBV20-1 and TRBJ1-2; D gene ambiguous. CDR3 sequence reads: CSAREKSGYTF. The CDR3 nucleotides read TGCAGTGCTAGAGAGAAGAGTGGCTACACCTTC.